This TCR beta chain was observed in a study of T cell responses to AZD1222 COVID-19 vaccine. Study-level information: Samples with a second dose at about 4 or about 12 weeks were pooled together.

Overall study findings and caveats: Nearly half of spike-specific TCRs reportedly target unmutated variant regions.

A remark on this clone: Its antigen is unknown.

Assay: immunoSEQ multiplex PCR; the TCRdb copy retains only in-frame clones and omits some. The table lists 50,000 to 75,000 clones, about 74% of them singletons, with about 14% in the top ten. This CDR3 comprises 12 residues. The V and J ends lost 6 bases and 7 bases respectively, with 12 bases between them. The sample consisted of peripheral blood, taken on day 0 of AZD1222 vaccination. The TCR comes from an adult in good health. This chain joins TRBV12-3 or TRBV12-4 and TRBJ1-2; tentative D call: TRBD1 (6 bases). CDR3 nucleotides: TGTGCCAGCAGACCCGGAGGGGGTGGCTACACCTTC. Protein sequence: CASRPGGGGYTF.